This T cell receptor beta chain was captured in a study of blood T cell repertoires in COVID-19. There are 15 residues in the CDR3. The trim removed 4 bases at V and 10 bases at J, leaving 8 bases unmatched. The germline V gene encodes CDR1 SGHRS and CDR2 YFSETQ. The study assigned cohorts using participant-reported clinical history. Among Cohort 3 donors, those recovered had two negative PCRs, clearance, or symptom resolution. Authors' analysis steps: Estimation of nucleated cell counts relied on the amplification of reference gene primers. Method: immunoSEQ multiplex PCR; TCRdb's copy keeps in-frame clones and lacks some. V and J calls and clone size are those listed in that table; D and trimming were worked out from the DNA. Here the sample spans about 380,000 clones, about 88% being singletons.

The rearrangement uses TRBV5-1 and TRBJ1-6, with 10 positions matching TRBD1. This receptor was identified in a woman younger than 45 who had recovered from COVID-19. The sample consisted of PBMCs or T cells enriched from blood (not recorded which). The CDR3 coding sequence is TGCGCCAGCAGCCCCCGGGACAGGGGACAATCACCCCTCCACTTT. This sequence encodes CASSPRDRGQSPLHF.